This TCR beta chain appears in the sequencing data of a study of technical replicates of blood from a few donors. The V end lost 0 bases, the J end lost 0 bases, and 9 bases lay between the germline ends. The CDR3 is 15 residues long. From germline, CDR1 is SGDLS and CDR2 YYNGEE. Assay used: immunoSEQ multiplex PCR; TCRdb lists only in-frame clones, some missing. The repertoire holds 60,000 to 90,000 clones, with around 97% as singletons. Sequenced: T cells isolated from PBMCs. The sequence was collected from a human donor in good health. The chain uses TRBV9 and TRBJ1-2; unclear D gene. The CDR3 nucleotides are TGTGCCAGCAGCGTAGGCGTAGGAGCTAACTATGGCTACACCTTC. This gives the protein CASSVGVGANYGYTF.